Listed below are T cell receptor beta chains from one sample, sequenced in a study of blood T cells in healthy people across ages. TCRdb re-called the 5' RACE reads through MiXCR, storing one row per CDR3 protein. The sample holds 1.5 million to 2 million distinct CDR3 sequences, about 49% seen once. The sequenced material came from blood. The receptors come from a woman aged 35 to 49 in good health. Both conserved end residues are part of each CDR3. The D gene is left open where the match is weak. Some rows mark clone size as missing; the rest say once, few, many or name a class of expanded clone.

>NA|TRBV4-2|TRBJ2-1|TRBD2
TGTGCCAGCAGCCAAGATCTGGCCAGCGGGGGGGTCTATGAGCAGTTCTTC
CASSQDLASGGVYEQFF
>few|TRBV11-2|TRBJ2-1|TRBD1
TGTGCCAGCAGCGCCCGGGACAGGGGGGACGATGAGCAGTTCTTC
CASSARDRGDDEQFF
>NA|TRBV3-1|TRBJ2-1|NA
TGTGCCAGCAGCCAAGAGTTGAGAGAAAATGAGCAGTTCTTC
CASSQELRENEQFF
>NA|TRBV6-2/TRBV6-3|TRBJ2-3|TRBD2
TGTGCCAGCAGTTACTCGAATCCCAGCGGGAATGGAGATACGCAGTATTTT
CASSYSNPSGNGDTQYF
>NA|TRBV7-2|TRBJ2-2|NA
TGTGCCAGCAGCTTAAGGGTGGGACTCAACACCGGGGAGCTGTTTTTT
CASSLRVGLNTGELFF
>NA|TRBV20-1|TRBJ2-1|NA
TGCAGTCCAGGGTTAGAGACCCAGTTCTTC
CSPGLETQFF
>few|TRBV12-3/TRBV12-4|TRBJ2-5|NA
TGTGCCAGCAGTTTAGTTGGTGGGGTTGGGACCCAGTACTTC
CASSLVGGVGTQYF
>few|TRBV4-1|TRBJ2-7|NA
TGCGCCAGCAGCCAAGTTGGCCTTCGGAGCTCCTACGAGCAGTACTTC
CASSQVGLRSSYEQYF
>NA|TRBV12-3/TRBV12-4|TRBJ2-1|NA
TGTGCCAGCAGTTTAAACAGGGTCCATGAGCAGTTCTTC
CASSLNRVHEQFF
>NA|TRBV20-1|TRBJ2-5|NA
TGCAGCGGTATACTAAACGAAGAGACCCGGTACTTC
CSGILNEETRYF
>few|TRBV28|TRBJ2-5|TRBD1
TGTGCCAGCAGTTCCGGGACAGGCGGGACCCAGTACTTC
CASSSGTGGTQYF
>few|TRBV9|TRBJ2-5|TRBD2
TGTGCCAGCAACCGACTAGCGGGGGAGCTTCACGGGGAGACCCAGTACTTC
CASNRLAGELHGETQYF
>NA|TRBV18|TRBJ2-5|NA
TGTGCCAGCTCACCACCGGCTAGCCGGGAGACCCAGTACTTC
CASSPPASRETQYF
>NA|TRBV7-9|TRBJ1-6|NA
TGTGCCAGCACACGACGGAGCTCCTATAATTCACCCCTCCACTTT
CASTRRSSYNSPLHF
>few|TRBV20-1|TRBJ2-5|NA
TGCAGTGCTAGAGATCGATACTCCCAAGAGACCCAGTACTTC
CSARDRYSQETQYF
>once|TRBV4-3|TRBJ2-7|NA
TGCGCCAGCAGCGAGGGCAGTTACTCCTACGAGCAGTACTTC
CASSEGSYSYEQYF
>few|TRBV4-3|TRBJ2-3|TRBD2
TGCGCCAGCAGCCCCGGGACTAGCGGGGGGACTAGCACAGATACGCAGTATTTT
CASSPGTSGGTSTDTQYF
>NA|TRBV7-7|TRBJ2-3|NA
TGTGCTAGCAGCGCCGCCGGGACCGGTAGCACAGATACGCAGTATTTT
CASSAAGTGSTDTQYF